This TCR beta chain was recorded in a study of spatial heterogeneity in lung cancer. Time point meaning: sample taken at primary tumor resection. Study-wide results and limits: Mutation tallies in tumors tracked expanded intratumoral alpha and beta TCR counts.

This clonotype was counted at least ten times. Its cognate antigen is unknown. The germline CDR1 and CDR2 sequences are SGHAT and FQNNGV. V lost 5 bases to trimming and J lost 7 bases; unmatched junction nucleotides: 13. CDR3 size: 16 residues. TCRdb reprocessed the 5' RACE reads with MiXCR, giving one entry per CDR3 protein. Of 20,000 to 30,000 distinct CDR3 sequences in the sample, approximately 8.8% were seen once. The rearrangement links TRBV11-2 to TRBJ1-4; 7 bases line up with TRBD1. The clonotype comes from a male donor with early-stage non-small cell lung cancer. The sample was lung tumor tissue, taken at surgery. The CDR3, as DNA: TGTGCCAGCAGCCCCGGCCCCCAAGGGGGCATTGAAAAACTGTTTTTT. Translation: CASSPGPQGGIEKLFF.